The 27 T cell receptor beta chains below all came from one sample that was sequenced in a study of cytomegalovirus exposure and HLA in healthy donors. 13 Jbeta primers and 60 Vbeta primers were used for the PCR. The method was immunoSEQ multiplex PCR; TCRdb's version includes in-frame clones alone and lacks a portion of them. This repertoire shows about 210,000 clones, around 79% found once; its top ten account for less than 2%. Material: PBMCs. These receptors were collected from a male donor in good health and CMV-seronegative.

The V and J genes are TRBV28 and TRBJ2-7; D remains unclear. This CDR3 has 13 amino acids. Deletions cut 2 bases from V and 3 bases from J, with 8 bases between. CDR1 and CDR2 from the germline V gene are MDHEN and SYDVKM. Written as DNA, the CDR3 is TGTGCCAGCAGTTTAAATCCCCACTACGAGCAGTACTTC. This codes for CASSLNPHYEQYF. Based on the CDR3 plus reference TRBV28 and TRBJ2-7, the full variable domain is DVKVTQSSRYLVKRTGEKVFLECVQDMDHENMFWYRQDPGLGLRLIYFSYDVKMKEKGDIPEGYSVSREKKERFSLILESASTNQTSMYLCASSLNPHYEQYFGPGTRLTVT.

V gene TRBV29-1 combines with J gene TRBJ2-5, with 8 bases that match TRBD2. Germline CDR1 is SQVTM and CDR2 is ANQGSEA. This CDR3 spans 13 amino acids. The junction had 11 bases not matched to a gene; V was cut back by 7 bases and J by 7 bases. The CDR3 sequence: CSAGAGDGGTQYF. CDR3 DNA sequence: TGCAGCGCTGGAGCGGGAGACGGAGGGACCCAGTACTTC.

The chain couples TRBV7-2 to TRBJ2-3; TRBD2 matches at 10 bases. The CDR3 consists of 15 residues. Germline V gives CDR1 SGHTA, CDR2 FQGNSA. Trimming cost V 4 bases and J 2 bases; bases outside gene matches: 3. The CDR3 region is CASSSGLAATDTQYF. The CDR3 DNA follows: TGTGCCAGCAGCTCCGGACTAGCGGCCACAGATACGCAGTATTTT.

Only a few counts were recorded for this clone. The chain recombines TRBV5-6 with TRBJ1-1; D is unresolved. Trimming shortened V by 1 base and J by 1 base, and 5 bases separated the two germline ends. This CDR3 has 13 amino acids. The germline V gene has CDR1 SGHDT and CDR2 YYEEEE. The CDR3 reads CASSLPGNTEAFF. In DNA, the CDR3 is TGTGCCAGCAGCTTGCCAGGGAACACTGAAGCTTTCTTT.

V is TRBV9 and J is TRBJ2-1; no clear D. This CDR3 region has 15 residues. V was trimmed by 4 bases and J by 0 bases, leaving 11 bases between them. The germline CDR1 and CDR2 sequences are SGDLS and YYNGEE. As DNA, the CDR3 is TGTGCCAGCAGCAAACCAGGAAGCTCCTACAATGAGCAGTTCTTC. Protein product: CASSKPGSSYNEQFF.

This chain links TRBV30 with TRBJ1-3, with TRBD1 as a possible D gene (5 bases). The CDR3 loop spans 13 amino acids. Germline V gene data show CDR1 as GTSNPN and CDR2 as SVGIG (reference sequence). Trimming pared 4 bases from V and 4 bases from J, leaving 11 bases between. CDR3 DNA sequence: TGTGCCTGGATCAGGGCTGCAGGAAACACCATATATTTT. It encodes CAWIRAAGNTIYF.

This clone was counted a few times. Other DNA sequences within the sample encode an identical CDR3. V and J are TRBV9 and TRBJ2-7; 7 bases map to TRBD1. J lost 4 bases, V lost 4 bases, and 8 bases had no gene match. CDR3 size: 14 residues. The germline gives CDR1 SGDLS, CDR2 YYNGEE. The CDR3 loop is CASSPGTASYEQYF. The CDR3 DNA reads TGTGCCAGCAGCCCCGGGACAGCTTCTTACGAGCAGTACTTC.

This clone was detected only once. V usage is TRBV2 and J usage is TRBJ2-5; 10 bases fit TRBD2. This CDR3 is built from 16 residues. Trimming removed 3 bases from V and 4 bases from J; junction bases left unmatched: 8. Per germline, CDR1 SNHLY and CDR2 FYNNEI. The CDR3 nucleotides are TGTGCCAGCAGTGAGAAGGGGAGCGGGAGGGTAGAGACCCAGTACTTC. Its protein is CASSEKGSGRVETQYF.

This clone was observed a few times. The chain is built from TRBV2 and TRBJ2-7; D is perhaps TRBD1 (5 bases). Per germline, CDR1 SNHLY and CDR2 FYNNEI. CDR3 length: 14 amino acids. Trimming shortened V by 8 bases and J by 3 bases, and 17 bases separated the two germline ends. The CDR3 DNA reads TGTGCCAGCGTGGAAGAGGCAGGGCTCTACGAGCAGTACTTC. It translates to CASVEEAGLYEQYF.

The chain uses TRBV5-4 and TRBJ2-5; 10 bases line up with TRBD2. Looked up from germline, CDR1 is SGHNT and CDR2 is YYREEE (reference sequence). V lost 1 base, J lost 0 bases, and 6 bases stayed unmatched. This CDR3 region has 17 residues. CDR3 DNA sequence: TGTGCCAGCAGCTTGATCCAGCGGGAGGGGTACCAAGAGACCCAGTACTTC. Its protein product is CASSLIQREGYQETQYF. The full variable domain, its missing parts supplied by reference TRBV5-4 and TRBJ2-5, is ETGVTQSPTHLIKTRGQQVTLRCSSQSGHNTVSWYQQALGQGPQFIFQYYREEENGRGNFPPRFSGLQFPNYSSELNVNALELDDSALYLCASSLIQREGYQETQYFGPGTRLLVL.

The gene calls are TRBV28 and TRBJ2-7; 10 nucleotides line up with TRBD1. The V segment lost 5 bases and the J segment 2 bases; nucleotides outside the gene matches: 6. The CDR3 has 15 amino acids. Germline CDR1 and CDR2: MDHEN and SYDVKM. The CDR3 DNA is TGTGCCAGCAGTCTTGGGACAGGGGCCCCCTACGAGCAGTACTTC. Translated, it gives CASSLGTGAPYEQYF.

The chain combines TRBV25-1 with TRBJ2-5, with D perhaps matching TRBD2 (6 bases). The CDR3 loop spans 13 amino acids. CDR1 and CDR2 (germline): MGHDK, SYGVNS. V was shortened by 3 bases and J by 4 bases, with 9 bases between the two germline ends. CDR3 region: CASSDRRGETQYF. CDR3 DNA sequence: TGTGCCAGCAGTGATCGGAGGGGAGAGACCCAGTACTTC. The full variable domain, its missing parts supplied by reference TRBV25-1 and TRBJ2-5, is EADIYQTPRYLVIGTGKKITLECSQTMGHDKMYWYQQDPGMELHLIHYSYGVNSTEKGDLSSESTVSRIRTEHFPLTLESARPSHTSQYLCASSDRRGETQYFGPGTRLLVL.

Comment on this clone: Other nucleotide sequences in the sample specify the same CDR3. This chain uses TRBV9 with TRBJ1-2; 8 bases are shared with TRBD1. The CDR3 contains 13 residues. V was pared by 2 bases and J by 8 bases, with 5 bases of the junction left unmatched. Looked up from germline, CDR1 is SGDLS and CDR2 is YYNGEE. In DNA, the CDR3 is TGTGCCAGCAGCGTCGACAGGGGAGGCGGCTACACCTTC. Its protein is CASSVDRGGGYTF. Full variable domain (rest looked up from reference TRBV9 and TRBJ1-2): DSGVTQTPKHLITATGQRVTLRCSPRSGDLSVYWYQQSLDQGLQFLIQYYNGEERAKGNILERFSAQQFPDLHSELNLSSLELGDSALYFCASSVDRGGGYTFGSGTRLTVV.

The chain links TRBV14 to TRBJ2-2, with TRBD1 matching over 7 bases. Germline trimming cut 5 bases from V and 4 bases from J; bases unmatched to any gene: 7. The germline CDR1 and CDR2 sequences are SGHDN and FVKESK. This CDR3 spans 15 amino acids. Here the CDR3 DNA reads TGTGCCAGCAGCTCCTGGACAGGCGGCACCGGGGAGCTGTTTTTT. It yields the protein CASSSWTGGTGELFF.

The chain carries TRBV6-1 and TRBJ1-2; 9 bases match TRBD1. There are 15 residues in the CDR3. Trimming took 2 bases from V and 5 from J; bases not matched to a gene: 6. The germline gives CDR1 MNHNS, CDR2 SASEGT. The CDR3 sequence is CASSELFGTGYGYTF. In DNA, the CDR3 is TGTGCCAGCAGTGAACTTTTCGGGACAGGGTATGGCTACACCTTC.

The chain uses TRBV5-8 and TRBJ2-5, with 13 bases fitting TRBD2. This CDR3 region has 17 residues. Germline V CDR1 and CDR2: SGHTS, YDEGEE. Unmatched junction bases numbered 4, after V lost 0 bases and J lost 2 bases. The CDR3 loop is CASSLAVTSGGQETQYF. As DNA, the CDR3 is TGTGCCAGCAGCTTGGCCGTGACTAGCGGGGGGCAAGAGACCCAGTACTTC.

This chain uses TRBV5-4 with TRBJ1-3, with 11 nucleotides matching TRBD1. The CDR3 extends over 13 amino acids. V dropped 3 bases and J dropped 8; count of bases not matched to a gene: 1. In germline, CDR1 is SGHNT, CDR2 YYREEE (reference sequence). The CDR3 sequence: CASSWDRGYTIYF. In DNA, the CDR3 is TGTGCCAGCAGCTGGGACAGGGGGTACACCATATATTTT.

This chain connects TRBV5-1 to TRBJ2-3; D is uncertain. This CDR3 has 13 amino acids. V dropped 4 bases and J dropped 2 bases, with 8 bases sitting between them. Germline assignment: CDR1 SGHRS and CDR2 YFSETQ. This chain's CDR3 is CASSRDSTDTQYF. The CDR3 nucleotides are TGCGCCAGCAGCCGAGATTCCACAGATACGCAGTATTTT. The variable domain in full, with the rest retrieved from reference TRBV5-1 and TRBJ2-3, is KAGVTQTPRYLIKTRGQQVTLSCSPISGHRSVSWYQQTPGQGLQFLFEYFSETQRNKGNFPGRFSGRQFSNSRSEMNVSTLELGDSALYLCASSRDSTDTQYFGPGTRLTVL.

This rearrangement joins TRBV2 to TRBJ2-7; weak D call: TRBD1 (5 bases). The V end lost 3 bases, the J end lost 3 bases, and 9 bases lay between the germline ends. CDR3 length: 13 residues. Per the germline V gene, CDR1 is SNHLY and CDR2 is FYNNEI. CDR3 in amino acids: CASSDGQGYEQYF. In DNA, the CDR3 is TGTGCCAGCAGTGACGGGCAGGGCTACGAGCAGTACTTC.

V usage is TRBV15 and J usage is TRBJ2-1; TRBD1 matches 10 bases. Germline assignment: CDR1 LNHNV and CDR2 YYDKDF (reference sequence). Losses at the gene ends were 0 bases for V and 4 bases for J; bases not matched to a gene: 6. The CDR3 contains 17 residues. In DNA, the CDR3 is TGTGCCACCAGCAGAGATAGGGGGACAGGGGTTTACAATGAGCAGTTCTTC. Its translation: CATSRDRGTGVYNEQFF.

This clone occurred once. CDR3 nucleotide sequence: TGTGCCAGTAGTTTGGACACAGAGACCCAGTACTTC. It codes for CASSLDTETQYF. The V call is TRBV19, the J call TRBJ2-5; tentatively, D is TRBD1 (5 bases). The germline V gene encodes CDR1 LNHDA and CDR2 SQIVND (reference sequence). Trimming pared 5 bases from V and 4 bases from J, leaving 8 bases between. The CDR3 covers 12 residues. The whole variable domain, remainder taken from reference TRBV19 and TRBJ2-5, is DGGITQSPKYLFRKEGQNVTLSCEQNLNHDAMYWYRQDPGQGLRLIYYSQIVNDFQKGDIAEGYSVSREKKESFPLTVTSAQKNPTAFYLCASSLDTETQYFGPGTRLLVL.

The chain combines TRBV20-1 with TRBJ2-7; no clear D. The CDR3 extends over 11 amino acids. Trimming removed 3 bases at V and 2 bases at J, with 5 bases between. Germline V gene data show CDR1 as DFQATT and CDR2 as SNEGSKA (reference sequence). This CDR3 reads CSASGAYEQYF. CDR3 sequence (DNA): TGCAGTGCTAGCGGAGCCTACGAGCAGTACTTC.

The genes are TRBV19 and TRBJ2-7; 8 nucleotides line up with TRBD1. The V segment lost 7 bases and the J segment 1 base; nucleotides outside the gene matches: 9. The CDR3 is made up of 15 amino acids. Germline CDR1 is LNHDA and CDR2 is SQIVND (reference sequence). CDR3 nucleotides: TGTGCCAGTACCATAAGCCAGGGGGCTTCCTACGAGCAGTACTTC. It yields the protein CASTISQGASYEQYF. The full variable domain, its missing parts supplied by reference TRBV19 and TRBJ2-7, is DGGITQSPKYLFRKEGQNVTLSCEQNLNHDAMYWYRQDPGQGLRLIYYSQIVNDFQKGDIAEGYSVSREKKESFPLTVTSAQKNPTAFYLCASTISQGASYEQYFGPGTRLTVT.

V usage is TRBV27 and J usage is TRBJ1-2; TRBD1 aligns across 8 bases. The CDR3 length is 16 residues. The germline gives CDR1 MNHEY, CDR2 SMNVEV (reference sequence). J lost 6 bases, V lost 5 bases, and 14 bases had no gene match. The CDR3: CASSPRRTGRVDGYTF. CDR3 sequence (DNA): TGTGCCAGCAGTCCCCGTCGGACAGGGAGAGTGGATGGCTACACCTTC.

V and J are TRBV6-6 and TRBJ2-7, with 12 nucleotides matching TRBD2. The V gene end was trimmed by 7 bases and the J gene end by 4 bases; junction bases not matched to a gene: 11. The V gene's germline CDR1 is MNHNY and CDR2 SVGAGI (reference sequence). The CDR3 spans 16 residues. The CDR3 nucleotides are TGTGCCAGCAACCCGACTAGCGGGAGATTTTGGTACGAGCAGTACTTC. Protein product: CASNPTSGRFWYEQYF.

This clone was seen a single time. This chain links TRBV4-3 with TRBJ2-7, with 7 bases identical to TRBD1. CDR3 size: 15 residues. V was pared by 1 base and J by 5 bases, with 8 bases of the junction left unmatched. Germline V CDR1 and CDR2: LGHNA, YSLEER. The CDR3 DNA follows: TGCGCCAGCAGCCAAGGGGGAGACAGGGTTCACGAGCAGTACTTC. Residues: CASSQGGDRVHEQYF.

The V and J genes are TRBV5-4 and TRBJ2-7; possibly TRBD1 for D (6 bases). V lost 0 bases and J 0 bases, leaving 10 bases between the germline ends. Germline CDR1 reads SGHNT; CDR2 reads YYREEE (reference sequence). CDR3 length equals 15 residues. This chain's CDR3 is CASSLEGVSSYEQYF. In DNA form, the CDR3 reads TGTGCCAGCAGCTTGGAGGGGGTTTCCTCCTACGAGCAGTACTTC.